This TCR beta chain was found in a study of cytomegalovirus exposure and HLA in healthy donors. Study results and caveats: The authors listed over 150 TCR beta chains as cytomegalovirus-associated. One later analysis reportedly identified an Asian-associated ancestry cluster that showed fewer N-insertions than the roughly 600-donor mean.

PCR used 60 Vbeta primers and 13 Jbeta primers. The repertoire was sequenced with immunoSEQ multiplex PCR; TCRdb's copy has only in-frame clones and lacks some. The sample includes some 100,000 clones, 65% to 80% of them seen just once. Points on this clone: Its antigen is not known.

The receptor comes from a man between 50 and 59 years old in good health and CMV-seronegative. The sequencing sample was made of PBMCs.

CDR3 coding DNA: TGTGCCAGCAGCTACCCCGTCCGGCGGGATACGCAGTATTTT. Translated: CASSYPVRRDTQYF. The genes are TRBV5-6 and TRBJ2-3; D is unresolved. V lost 3 bases and J lost 6, with 14 bases in between. Germline V gives CDR1 SGHDT, CDR2 YYEEEE. The CDR3 is made up of 14 amino acids. Filled out from reference TRBV5-6 and TRBJ2-3, the complete variable domain reads DAGVTQSPTHLIKTRGQQVTLRCSPKSGHDTVSWYQQALGQGPQFIFQYYEEEERQRGNFPDRFSGHQFPNYSSELNVNALLLGDSALYLCASSYPVRRDTQYFGPGTRLTVL.